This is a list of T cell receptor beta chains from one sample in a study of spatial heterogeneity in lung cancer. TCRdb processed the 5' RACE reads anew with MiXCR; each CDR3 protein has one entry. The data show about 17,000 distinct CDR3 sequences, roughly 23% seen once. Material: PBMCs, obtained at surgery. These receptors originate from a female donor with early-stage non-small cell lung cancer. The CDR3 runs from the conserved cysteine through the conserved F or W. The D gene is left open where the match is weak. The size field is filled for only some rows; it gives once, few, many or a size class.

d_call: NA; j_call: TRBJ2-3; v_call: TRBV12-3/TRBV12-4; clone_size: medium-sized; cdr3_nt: TGTGCCAGCAGTTTAGGGAATACGCAGTATTTT; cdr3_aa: CASSLGNTQYF
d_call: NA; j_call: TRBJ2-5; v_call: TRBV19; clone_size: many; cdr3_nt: TGTGCCAGTAAGTCCGAGGAGACCCAGTACTTC; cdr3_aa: CASKSEETQYF
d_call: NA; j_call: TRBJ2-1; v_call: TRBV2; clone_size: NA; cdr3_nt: TGTGCCAGCAGTGAAGTGGCCAATGAGCAGTTCTTC; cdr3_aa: CASSEVANEQFF
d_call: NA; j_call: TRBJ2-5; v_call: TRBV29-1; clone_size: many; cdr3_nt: TGCAGCGTTGAAGCCCGCCGGGGCCAGTACTTC; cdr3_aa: CSVEARRGQYF
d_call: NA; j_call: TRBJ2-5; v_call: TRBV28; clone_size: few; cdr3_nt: TGTGCCAGCAGTCCGGGACGGAACCCTGTGGAGACCCAGTACTTC; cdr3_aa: CASSPGRNPVETQYF
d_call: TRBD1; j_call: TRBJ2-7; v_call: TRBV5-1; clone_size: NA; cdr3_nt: TGCGCCAGCAGCTCCCAGATTAGGACAGGAGCCTACGAGCAGTACTTC; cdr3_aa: CASSSQIRTGAYEQYF
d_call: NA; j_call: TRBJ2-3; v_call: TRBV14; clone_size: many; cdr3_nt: TGTGCCAGCAGCCAAGGTTCCGGGGGAGCAGATACGCAGTATTTT; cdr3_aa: CASSQGSGGADTQYF
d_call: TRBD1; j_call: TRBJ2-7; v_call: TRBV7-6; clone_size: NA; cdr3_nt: TGTGCCAGCAGCTCCGCGGGACAGGGCTACGAGCAGTACTTC; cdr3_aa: CASSSAGQGYEQYF
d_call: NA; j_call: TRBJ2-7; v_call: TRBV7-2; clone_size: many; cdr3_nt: TGTGCCAGCAGCTTGGACTTATTAAACGGGCAGTACTTC; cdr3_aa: CASSLDLLNGQYF
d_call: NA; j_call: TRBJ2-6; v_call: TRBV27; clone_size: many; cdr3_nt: TGTGCCAGCAGTGCCTCCTCTGGGGCCAACGTCCTGACTTTC; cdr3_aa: CASSASSGANVLTF
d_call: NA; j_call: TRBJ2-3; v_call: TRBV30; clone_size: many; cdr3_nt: TGTGCCTGGAGGGCTTTGACGGGAAGGGCAGATACGCAGTATTTT; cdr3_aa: CAWRALTGRADTQYF
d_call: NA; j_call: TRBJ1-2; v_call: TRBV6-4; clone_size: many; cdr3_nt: TGTGCCAGCAGCCCCCGGGGGAAGGGCGACGACTATGGCTACACCTTC; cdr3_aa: CASSPRGKGDDYGYTF
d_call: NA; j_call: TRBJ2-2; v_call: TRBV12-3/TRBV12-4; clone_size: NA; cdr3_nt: TGTGCCAGCAACTTGGGGGCCACCGGGGAGCTGTTTTTT; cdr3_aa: CASNLGATGELFF
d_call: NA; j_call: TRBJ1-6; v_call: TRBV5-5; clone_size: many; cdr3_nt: TGTGCCAGCAGCTCCCCCTTGGACATGCCACCCCTCCACTTT; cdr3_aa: CASSSPLDMPPLHF
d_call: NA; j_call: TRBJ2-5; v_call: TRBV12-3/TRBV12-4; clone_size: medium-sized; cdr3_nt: TGTGCCAGCAGCCCGCGCGGGGTAGGAGACCAAGAGACCCAGTACTTC; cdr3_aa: CASSPRGVGDQETQYF
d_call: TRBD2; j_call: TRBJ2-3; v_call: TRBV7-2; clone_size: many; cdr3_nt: TGTGCCAGCAGCTCTCCCTTGGGACTAGCGGGACTCACAGATACGCAGTATTTT; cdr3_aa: CASSSPLGLAGLTDTQYF
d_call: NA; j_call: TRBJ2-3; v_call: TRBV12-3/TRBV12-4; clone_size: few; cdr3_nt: TGTGCCAGCAGTTTGTATACGAGCAAAAAGGATACGCAGTATTTT; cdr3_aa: CASSLYTSKKDTQYF
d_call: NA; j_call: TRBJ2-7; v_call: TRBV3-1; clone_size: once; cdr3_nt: TGTGCCAGCAGCCAAGTTTCATACTACGAGCAGTACTTC; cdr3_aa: CASSQVSYYEQYF
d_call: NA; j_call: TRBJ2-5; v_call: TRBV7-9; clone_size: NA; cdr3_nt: TGTGCCAGCAGCTCTCTCGAGACCCAGTACTTC; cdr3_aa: CASSSLETQYF
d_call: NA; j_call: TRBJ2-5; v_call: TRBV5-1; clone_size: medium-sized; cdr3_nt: TGCGCCAGCACTGGACAGAGGGCCCAAGAGACCCAGTACTTC; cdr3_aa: CASTGQRAQETQYF